This T cell receptor (beta chain) was sequenced during a study of cytomegalovirus exposure and HLA in healthy donors. The ends were cut back, 2 bases at V and 0 bases at J, with 8 bases in the middle. CDR3 length: 15 residues. Germline CDR1 and CDR2: MNHEY and SVGAGI. This clone has only a few counts. Antigen unknown. Study-level results: In a later analysis, parvovirus B19, influenza, CMV and Epstein-Barr virus appeared linked to several top co-occurrence clusters.

Amplification used 60 Vbeta primers and 13 Jbeta primers. The method was immunoSEQ multiplex PCR; TCRdb's version includes in-frame clones alone and lacks a portion of them. The table shows 250,000 to 350,000 clones, with more than 80% occurring only once. Material for sequencing was PBMCs. The TCR sequence derives from a middle-aged man in good health and CMV-seropositive. The chain is built from TRBV6-5 and TRBJ1-3; D call uncertain. This CDR3 reads CASSYRGPSGNTIYF. CDR3 in DNA: TGTGCCAGCAGTTACAGAGGCCCCTCTGGAAACACCATATATTTT.